This TCR beta chain was recovered during a study of early T cells in non-severe SARS-CoV-2 infection. This clonotype was seen a handful of times. Unique molecular identifiers were affixed to single, distinct cDNA molecules. TCRdb re-called the 5' RACE reads with MiXCR, one entry per CDR3 protein. Of about 61,000 distinct CDR3 sequences listed, 11% were seen once; the top ten hold around 1.6%. V gave up 6 bases and J gave up 3 bases; unmatched junction bases: 8. The CDR3 is made up of 15 amino acids. Material for sequencing was whole blood. The clonotype was recovered from an adult who was a healthcare worker with PCR-confirmed SARS-CoV-2 infection or an uninfected control (not recorded which). V and J are TRBV12-3 or TRBV12-4 and TRBJ2-7; 10 bases match TRBD1. CDR3 sequence reads: CASSTDRGAGYEQYF. Here the CDR3 DNA reads TGTGCCAGCAGCACGGACAGGGGGGCCGGCTACGAGCAGTACTTC.